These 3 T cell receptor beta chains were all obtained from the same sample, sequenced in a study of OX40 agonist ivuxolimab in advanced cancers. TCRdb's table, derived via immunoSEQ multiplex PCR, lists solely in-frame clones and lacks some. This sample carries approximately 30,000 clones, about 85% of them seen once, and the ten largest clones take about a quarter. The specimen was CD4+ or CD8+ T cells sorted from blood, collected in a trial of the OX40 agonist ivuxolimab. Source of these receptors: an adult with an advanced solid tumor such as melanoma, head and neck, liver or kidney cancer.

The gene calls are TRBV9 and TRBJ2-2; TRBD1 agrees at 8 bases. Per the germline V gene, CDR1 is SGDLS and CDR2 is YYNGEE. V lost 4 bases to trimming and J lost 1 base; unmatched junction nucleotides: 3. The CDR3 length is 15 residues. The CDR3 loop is CASSPGTGNTGELFF. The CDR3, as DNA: TGTGCCAGCAGCCCCGGGACAGGGAACACCGGGGAGCTGTTTTTT.

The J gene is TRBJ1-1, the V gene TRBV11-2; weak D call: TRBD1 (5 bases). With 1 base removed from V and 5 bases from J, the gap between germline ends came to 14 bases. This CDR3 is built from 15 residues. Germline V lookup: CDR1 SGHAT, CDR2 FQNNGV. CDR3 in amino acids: CASSLGGDLVTEAFF. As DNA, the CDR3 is TGTGCCAGCAGCTTAGGAGGGGACCTAGTTACTGAAGCTTTCTTT.

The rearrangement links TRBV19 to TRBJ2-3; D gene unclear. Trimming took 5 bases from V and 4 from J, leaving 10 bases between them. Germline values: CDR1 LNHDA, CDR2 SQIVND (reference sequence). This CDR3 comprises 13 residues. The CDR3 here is CASSLGRPDTQYF. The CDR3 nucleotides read TGTGCCAGTAGTCTAGGGCGTCCAGATACGCAGTATTTT.